This T cell receptor (beta chain) originates from a study of blood T cell repertoires in COVID-19. CDR1 and CDR2 from the germline V gene are SNHLY and FYNNEI. The CDR3 is 13 residues long. V was trimmed by 10 bases and J by 0 bases, leaving 12 bases between them. Profiled with immunoSEQ multiplex PCR; TCRdb holds only in-frame clones, not every one. Of roughly 130,000 clones listed, about 86% are singletons. The sample consisted of peripheral blood. This chain connects TRBV2 to TRBJ1-1; D is ambiguous. The source of this sequence is a woman older than 75 with acute or convalescent COVID-19. The CDR3 protein is CAIKRGMNTEAFF. DNA of the CDR3: TGTGCCATCAAACGGGGAATGAACACTGAAGCTTTCTTT.